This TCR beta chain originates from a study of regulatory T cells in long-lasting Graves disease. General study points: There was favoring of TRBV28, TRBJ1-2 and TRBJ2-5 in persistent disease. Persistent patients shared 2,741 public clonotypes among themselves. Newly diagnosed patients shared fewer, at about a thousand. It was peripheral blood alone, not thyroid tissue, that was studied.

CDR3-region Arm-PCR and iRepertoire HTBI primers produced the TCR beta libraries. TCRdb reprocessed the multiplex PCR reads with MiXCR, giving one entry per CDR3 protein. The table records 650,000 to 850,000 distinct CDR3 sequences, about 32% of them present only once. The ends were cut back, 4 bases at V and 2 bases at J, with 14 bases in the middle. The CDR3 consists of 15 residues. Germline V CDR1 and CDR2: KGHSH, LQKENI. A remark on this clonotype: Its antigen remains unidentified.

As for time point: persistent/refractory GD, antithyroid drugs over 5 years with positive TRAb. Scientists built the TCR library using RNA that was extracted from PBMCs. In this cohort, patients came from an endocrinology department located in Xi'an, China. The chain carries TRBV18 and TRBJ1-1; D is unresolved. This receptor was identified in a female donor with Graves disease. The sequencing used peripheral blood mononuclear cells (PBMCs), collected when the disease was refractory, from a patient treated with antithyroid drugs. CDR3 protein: CASSLTLGPNTEAFF. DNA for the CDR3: TGTGCCAGCTCACTAACCCTAGGACCTAACACTGAAGCTTTCTTT.